This T cell receptor (beta chain) was identified in a study of cytomegalovirus exposure and HLA in healthy donors. V gave up 5 bases and J gave up 1 base; unmatched junction bases: 8. Germline V gives CDR1 KGHSH, CDR2 LQKENI. This CDR3 contains 17 residues. Note on this clone: Its target is not known.

The PCR made use of 60 Vbeta and 13 Jbeta primers. Only in-frame clones appear in the TCRdb table, and some are missing; sequencing was by immunoSEQ multiplex PCR. This table holds 120,000 or so clones, 60% to 85% found once. Study-level points and caveats: It was about 150 TCR beta chains that were listed as cytomegalovirus-associated.

V and J are TRBV18 and TRBJ1-4; 9 nucleotides agree with TRBD1. This receptor was obtained from a man aged 30 to 39 in good health and CMV-seronegative. The sequenced material came from PBMCs. The CDR3 loop is CASSTTGGEGTNEKLFF. The CDR3 DNA is TGTGCCAGCTCAACGACAGGGGGTGAAGGAACTAATGAAAAACTGTTTTTT. Filled out from reference TRBV18 and TRBJ1-4, the complete variable domain reads NAGVMQNPRHLVRRRGQEARLRCSPMKGHSHVYWYRQLPEEGLKFMVYLQKENIIDESGMPKERFSAEFPKEGPSILRIQQVVRGDSAAYFCASSTTGGEGTNEKLFFGSGTQLSVL.